The 13 T cell receptor beta chains below were found in one sample sequenced in a study of blood T cells in healthy people across ages. Through a sample-barcoded 5' primer and a J-beta primer mix, a second PCR was run for roughly 6 to 12 cycles. TCRdb processed the 5' RACE reads anew with MiXCR; each CDR3 protein has one entry. The sample has 700,000 to 800,000 distinct CDR3 sequences, about 40% seen once. The sample taken for sequencing was blood. These receptors originate from a woman aged 55-69 years in good health.

This chain uses TRBV10-3 with TRBJ1-5, with D unresolved. CDR3 length equals 13 residues. CDR1 ENHRY and CDR2 SYGVKD come from the germline V gene. V was shortened by 6 bases and J by 0 bases, with 6 bases between the two germline ends. DNA for the CDR3: TGTGCCATCAGCTCCAATAGCAATCAGCCCCAGCATTTT. It yields the protein CAISSNSNQPQHF.

This clonotype was found a few times. The chain recombines TRBV2 with TRBJ2-5, with TRBD2 identical over 11 bases. The CDR3 is 14 amino acids. Germline V gives CDR1 SNHLY, CDR2 FYNNEI. Trimming at V came to 5 bases and at J to 4 bases, leaving 3 bases not matched to a gene. In DNA form, the CDR3 reads TGTGCCAGCAGTAATAGCGGGAGGGGAGAGACCCAGTACTTC. Its protein is CASSNSGRGETQYF.

This clonotype occurred a few times. The chain uses TRBV5-1 and TRBJ2-1; 8 positions agree with TRBD1. The J segment lost 10 bases and the V segment lost 4 bases, leaving 7 bases of the junction unmatched. This CDR3 has 13 residues. Germline V gene data show CDR1 as SGHRS and CDR2 as YFSETQ. Here the CDR3 reads CASSLPDRGEQFF. The CDR3 DNA reads TGCGCCAGCAGCCTCCCAGACAGGGGAGAGCAGTTCTTC.

This clonotype showed up just a few times. This chain links TRBV20-1 with TRBJ2-7, with TRBD1 matching over 10 bases. CDR1 is DFQATT, CDR2 SNEGSKA, per germline (reference sequence). The CDR3 sequence is 14 residues long. V lost 5 bases and J lost 5; bases outside the gene matches: 9. The CDR3 bases are TGCAGTGCTCCGTCTGACAGGGGGCTCAACGAGCAGTACTTC. This gives the protein CSAPSDRGLNEQYF.

About this clonotype itself: The junction differs from germline at one of its ends, possibly a read error. The J gene is TRBJ1-2, the V gene TRBV3-1, with TRBD1 identical over 8 bases. Germline CDR1 reads LGHDT; CDR2 reads YNNKEL (reference sequence). The length of the CDR3 is 16 residues. In DNA form, the CDR3 reads TGTACCAGCAGCCATGACGGACAGGGCGATGGTTGTGGCTACACCTTC. Translated: CTSSHDGQGDGCGYTF.

The chain employs TRBV6-5 and TRBJ1-2; 8 bases are shared with TRBD1. Germline CDR1 reads MNHEY; CDR2 reads SVGAGI. The length of the CDR3 is 14 residues. V trimming: 2 bases; J trimming: 7 bases; junction bases outside the gene matches: 6. The DNA of the CDR3 is TGTGCCAGCAGTTACACCCGAGGACAGGGTGGCTACACCTTC. Its protein is CASSYTRGQGGYTF.

This sequence joins TRBV27 and TRBJ2-2; a possible D gene is TRBD1 (6 bases). Germline CDR1 reads MNHEY; CDR2 reads SMNVEV (reference sequence). The CDR3 loop spans 16 amino acids. Deletions cut 0 bases from V and 6 bases from J, with 14 bases between. CDR3 region: CASSLSAGGISGELFF. CDR3 sequence (DNA): TGTGCCAGCAGTTTATCGGCTGGGGGCATCTCCGGGGAGCTGTTTTTT.

This clonotype appeared a few times. The genes are TRBV20-1 and TRBJ1-1; D is perhaps TRBD1 (6 bases). Germline lookup yields CDR1 DFQATT and CDR2 SNEGSKA (reference sequence). The CDR3 is made up of 15 amino acids. V was pared by 7 bases and J by 0 bases, with 18 bases between. Here the CDR3 reads CSVSQGWRMNTEAFF. In DNA form, the CDR3 reads TGCAGTGTTTCTCAGGGGTGGAGGATGAACACTGAAGCTTTCTTT.

The V call is TRBV18, the J call TRBJ1-2; TRBD1 aligns across 7 bases. The CDR3 runs 15 residues. Per germline, CDR1 KGHSH and CDR2 LQKENI. J lost 8 bases, V lost 3 bases, and 12 bases had no gene match. DNA for the CDR3: TGTGCCAGCTCACCGAATCGTGGGCAGGGGGAAGGCTACACCTTC. Amino acids: CASSPNRGQGEGYTF.

V usage is TRBV12-5 and J usage is TRBJ2-3, with 7 bases fitting TRBD2. The germline CDR1 and CDR2 sequences are LGHNT and FRNRAP. The junction had 14 bases not matched to a gene; V was cut back by 5 bases and J by 6 bases. This CDR3 has 16 residues. DNA of the CDR3: TGTGCTAGTGGTACCGGGACTACCCCAGGGCGGGATACGCAGTATTTT. The encoded protein is CASGTGTTPGRDTQYF.

This rearrangement joins TRBV20-1 to TRBJ2-1, with a tentative D call TRBD2 (7 bases). The V and J ends lost 2 bases and 3 bases respectively, with 14 bases between them. The CDR3 is 15 residues long. Germline V CDR1 and CDR2: DFQATT, SNEGSKA (reference sequence). The chain's CDR3 is CSARLGGGGYNEQFF. For the CDR3, the DNA is TGCAGTGCTAGACTGGGAGGGGGGGGCTACAATGAGCAGTTCTTC.

This clonotype showed up just a few times. This chain links TRBV7-2 with TRBJ2-1; perhaps TRBD1 as D (5 bases). V lost 1 base and J 7 bases, leaving 11 bases between the germline ends. The CDR3 loop spans 14 amino acids. The V gene's germline CDR1 is SGHTA and CDR2 FQGNSA. CDR3 DNA: TGTGCCAGCAGCTTAGACCCAGGGCATAATGAGCAGTTCTTC. Its translation: CASSLDPGHNEQFF. The complete variable domain, with remaining parts taken from reference TRBV7-2 and TRBJ2-1, reads GAGVSQSPSNKVTEKGKDVELRCDPISGHTALYWYRQSLGQGLEFLIYFQGNSAPDKSGLPSDRFSAERTGGSVSTLTIQRTQQEDSAVYLCASSLDPGHNEQFFGPGTRLTVL.

The genes are TRBV27 and TRBJ2-5, with 8 bases identical to TRBD1. With 6 bases clipped from V and 4 bases from J, the junction kept 7 bases outside the gene matches. The CDR3 spans 14 residues. CDR1 is MNHEY, CDR2 SMNVEV, per germline (reference sequence). CDR3 DNA: TGTGCCAGCAGCCATTATCAGGGGGCAGAGACCCAGTACTTC. Translated, it gives CASSHYQGAETQYF.